This TCR beta chain was sequenced during a study of brain T cells in children with intractable seizures. V shed 6 bases and J 5 bases; nucleotides not matched to a gene: 4. Germline V gene sequence: CDR1 MNHEY, CDR2 SVGAGI. The CDR3 consists of 13 residues. Study-wide points: Viral specificity was inferred only from CDR3 similarity; HCMV serostatus was unknown.

As to this clone: No antigen is known for it.

Sequencing used immunoSEQ multiplex PCR; TCRdb keeps in-frame clones, though not all of them. Of around 80,000 clones detected, about 90% appear once; the ten largest clones hold approximately 24%. The receptor's source is a girl under 10 years old with Rasmussen encephalitis and intractable seizures. The gene calls are TRBV6-5 and TRBJ2-5, with 9 bases fitting TRBD2. The starting material was peripheral blood, obtained at surgery. For the CDR3, the DNA is TGTGCCAGCAGGGGACTAGCAGGCGAGACCCAGTACTTC. It codes for CASRGLAGETQYF.